One and the same sample provided the 19 T cell receptor beta chains below, sequenced in a study of T cell repertoires in cytomegalovirus infection. TCRdb called the reads again in MiXCR, with one record for every CDR3 protein. This sample has 490,000 or so distinct CDR3 sequences; approximately 10% occur once, and the top ten carry 10%. Sequenced material: PBMCs. The receptors here all came from a human donor in good health (CMV status not recorded). Some clones in this sample may be carry-over from other donors' samples.

This clonotype came up many times. The chain has TRBV7-3 and TRBJ2-7; weak D call: TRBD1 (5 bases). Germline CDR1 is SGHTA and CDR2 is FQGTGA. V was trimmed by 5 bases and J by 5 bases, leaving 19 bases between them. The CDR3 is made up of 15 amino acids. The CDR3 DNA is TGTGCCAGCAGCCAGAACGCGCTAGGGGCGGACGAGCAGTACTTC. The encoded protein is CASSQNALGADEQYF.

This clonotype was observed at least ten times. The CDR3 region is CASTSPGRRNTEAFF. For the CDR3, the DNA is TGTGCCAGCACTTCCCCGGGGAGGAGGAACACTGAAGCTTTCTTT. The chain joins TRBV28 to TRBJ1-1; no reliable D call. This CDR3 is built from 15 residues. Germline V gives CDR1 MDHEN, CDR2 SYDVKM. The V end lost 7 bases, the J end lost 1 base, and 16 bases lay between the germline ends. The complete variable domain, with remaining parts taken from reference TRBV28 and TRBJ1-1, reads DVKVTQSSRYLVKRTGEKVFLECVQDMDHENMFWYRQDPGLGLRLIYFSYDVKMKEKGDIPEGYSVSREKKERFSLILESASTNQTSMYLCASTSPGRRNTEAFFGQGTRLTVV.

The chain employs TRBV20-1 and TRBJ2-3, with 13 bases identical to TRBD2. The CDR3 runs 16 residues. With V trimmed by 6 bases and J by 2 bases, 8 bases remained unmatched. The germline V gene encodes CDR1 DFQATT and CDR2 SNEGSKA (reference sequence). The CDR3 nucleotides read TGCAGTGCCGACCGAACTAGCGGGAGGGTCACAGATACGCAGTATTTT. Translating it yields CSADRTSGRVTDTQYF.

The CDR3 nucleotides read TGCGCCAGCAGCTTGAACCGTCGCGAGGGTACGCAGTATTTT. It is translated as CASSLNRREGTQYF. The J gene is TRBJ2-3, the V gene TRBV5-1; tentatively, D is TRBD2 (5 bases). Germline V gene sequence: CDR1 SGHRS, CDR2 YFSETQ. This CDR3 has 14 residues. V lost 1 base, J lost 8 bases, and 14 bases lay in between.

This clonotype was observed a handful of times. The gene calls are TRBV7-9 and TRBJ1-2; D is ambiguous. Germline lookup yields CDR1 SEHNR and CDR2 FQNEAQ (reference sequence). The CDR3 covers 15 residues. Trimming shortened V by 3 bases and J by 3 bases, and 14 bases separated the two germline ends. The CDR3 loop is CASSFLGVSDYGYTF. The CDR3 coding sequence is TGTGCCAGCAGCTTTCTTGGGGTATCTGACTATGGCTACACCTTC.

This clonotype showed up many times. V is TRBV10-3 and J is TRBJ1-1; D ambiguous. The V end lost 3 bases, the J end lost 6 bases, and 17 bases lay between the germline ends. Germline loops: CDR1 ENHRY, CDR2 SYGVKD. This CDR3 region has 15 residues. The CDR3 reads CAISDLHQERAEAFF. The CDR3 region has the DNA TGTGCCATCAGTGATTTGCACCAAGAGCGGGCTGAAGCTTTCTTT.

This clonotype was seen more than once but under ten times. CDR3 loop: CASSLRGGDVTQYF. The DNA of the CDR3 is TGTGCCAGCAGCTTAAGGGGAGGAGATGTGACCCAGTACTTC. The genes are TRBV5-4 and TRBJ2-5; maybe TRBD2 (6 bases). There are 14 residues in the CDR3. The germline V and J ends were trimmed by 2 bases and 7 bases, with 15 bases remaining between them. CDR1 is SGHNT, CDR2 YYREEE, per germline (reference sequence).

This clonotype was counted ten times or more. This rearrangement joins TRBV11-1 to TRBJ2-1; 10 positions match TRBD2. Germline assignment: CDR1 SGHAT and CDR2 FQDESV (reference sequence). The CDR3 spans 19 residues. J was trimmed by 0 bases and V by 0 bases; bases with no gene match: 8. DNA of the CDR3: TGTGCCAGCAGCTTAGCCAGGCTAGCGGGGGACCGCTCCTACAATGAGCAGTTCTTC. The encoded protein is CASSLARLAGDRSYNEQFF.

Notes on this clonotype: Since a much larger clone is just one base distant, this may be a read error. This chain joins TRBV20-1 and TRBJ2-5; D may be TRBD1 (7 bases). The CDR3 totals 15 residues. CDR1 and CDR2 (germline): DFQATT, SNEGSKA (reference sequence). CDR3: CSAPGGLHSGETQHF. The CDR3 DNA reads TGCAGTGCCCCAGGGGGGTTGCACTCAGGGGAGACCCAGCACTTC.

This clonotype showed up just a few times. The chain recombines TRBV5-1 with TRBJ1-2; 9 positions match TRBD1. V was clipped by 1 base and J by 5 bases; unmatched bases: 3. The CDR3 consists of 14 residues. Per the germline V gene, CDR1 is SGHRS and CDR2 is YFSETQ. CDR3 region: CASSLLGTGYGYTF. For the CDR3, the DNA is TGCGCCAGCAGCTTGCTCGGGACAGGGTATGGCTACACCTTC.

This clonotype has more than one count but fewer than ten. The J gene is TRBJ2-7, the V gene TRBV19, with a weak D call TRBD2 (5 bases). In germline, CDR1 is LNHDA, CDR2 SQIVND (reference sequence). CDR3 length: 18 residues. Trimming left V 5 bases short and J 6 bases short, with 29 bases between. The CDR3 loop reads CASSGFHQLRRVDCEQYF. The CDR3 coding sequence is TGTGCCAGTAGTGGGTTCCATCAGTTACGGAGAGTGGACTGCGAGCAGTACTTC.

This clonotype was observed many times. The genes are TRBV7-6 and TRBJ1-1, with TRBD1 matching over 8 bases. Germline V lookup: CDR1 SGHVS, CDR2 FNYEAQ. The V and J ends lost 1 base and 4 bases, in that order; junction bases with no gene match: 17. CDR3 length equals 19 residues. For the CDR3, the DNA is TGTGCCAGCAGCTTAGTACCCGGGGGACAGGCGGGCGTAGGCACTGAAGCTTTCTTT. This gives the protein CASSLVPGGQAGVGTEAFF.

This clonotype was picked up a small number of times. The chain uses TRBV15 and TRBJ2-7, with D hard to call. CDR1 is LNHNV and CDR2 is YYDKDF in the germline V gene (reference sequence). V dropped 3 bases and J dropped 3 bases, with 9 bases sitting between them. The CDR3 consists of 13 residues. CDR3 coding DNA: TGTGCCACCAGCAGGCCATCCCTCTACGAGCAGTACTTC. Encoded protein: CATSRPSLYEQYF. The entire variable domain, with the rest obtained from reference TRBV15 and TRBJ2-7, is as follows: DAMVIQNPRYQVTQFGKPVTLSCSQTLNHNVMYWYQQKSSQAPKLLFHYYDKDFNNEADTPDNFQSRRPNTSFCFLDIRSPGLGDTAMYLCATSRPSLYEQYFGPGTRLTVT.

This clonotype was seen a few times. The chain couples TRBV5-1 to TRBJ2-1, with D possibly being TRBD2 (6 bases). CDR1 is SGHRS, CDR2 YFSETQ, per germline. V was pared by 6 bases and J by 6 bases, with 16 bases between. This CDR3 is built from 14 residues. Here the CDR3 reads CASTFGQEGNEQFF. CDR3 coding DNA: TGCGCCAGCACGTTTGGGCAGGAGGGCAATGAGCAGTTCTTC.

Many counts were recorded for this clonotype. The CDR3, as DNA: TGTGCCAGCACCCCCCGAGCGGGAGGGCCTGGAGCCAAAAACATTCAGTACTTC. Translating gives CASTPRAGGPGAKNIQYF. The rearrangement links TRBV2 to TRBJ2-4, with 10 nucleotides matching TRBD2. The CDR3 consists of 18 residues. Per germline, CDR1 SNHLY and CDR2 FYNNEI. V lost 7 bases, J lost 0 bases, and 12 bases stayed unmatched.

In this sample, this clonotype turned up many times. The chain links TRBV12-3 or TRBV12-4 to TRBJ1-2, with TRBD1 identical over 9 bases. CDR3 length: 14 amino acids. The V gene end was trimmed by 6 bases and the J gene end by 7 bases; junction bases not matched to a gene: 9. This CDR3 is CASSLGTGIGGYTF. The DNA for the CDR3 is TGTGCCAGCAGCCTAGGGACAGGGATTGGTGGCTACACCTTC.

This clonotype has a handful of counts. The J gene is TRBJ2-1, the V gene TRBV2; the D is unclear. CDR1 is SNHLY and CDR2 is FYNNEI in the germline V gene. This CDR3 is built from 11 residues. V was pared by 0 bases and J by 12 bases, with 6 bases between. The CDR3 sequence: CASSEAWGQFF. In DNA form, the CDR3 reads TGTGCCAGCAGTGAAGCCTGGGGGCAGTTCTTC.

This clonotype was found many times. The rearrangement joins TRBV7-8 to TRBJ2-7, with D uncertain. The CDR3 consists of 15 residues. Trimming pared 0 bases from V and 3 bases from J, leaving 12 bases between. The V gene's germline CDR1 is SGHVS and CDR2 FQNEAQ. The CDR3 sequence: CASSLASSQNYEQYF. Here the CDR3 DNA reads TGTGCCAGCAGCTTAGCGTCGAGTCAGAACTACGAGCAGTACTTC.

This clonotype has a handful of counts. The chain joins TRBV7-9 to TRBJ2-4; TRBD2 matches at 9 bases. The germline V gene encodes CDR1 SEHNR and CDR2 FQNEAQ (reference sequence). The length of the CDR3 is 17 residues. Losses at the gene ends were 4 bases for V and 1 base for J; bases not matched to a gene: 8. The CDR3 DNA follows: TGTGCCAGCAGCTCACTCCGGCTAGCGGGGGCCAAAAACATTCAGTACTTC. This sequence encodes CASSSLRLAGAKNIQYF.